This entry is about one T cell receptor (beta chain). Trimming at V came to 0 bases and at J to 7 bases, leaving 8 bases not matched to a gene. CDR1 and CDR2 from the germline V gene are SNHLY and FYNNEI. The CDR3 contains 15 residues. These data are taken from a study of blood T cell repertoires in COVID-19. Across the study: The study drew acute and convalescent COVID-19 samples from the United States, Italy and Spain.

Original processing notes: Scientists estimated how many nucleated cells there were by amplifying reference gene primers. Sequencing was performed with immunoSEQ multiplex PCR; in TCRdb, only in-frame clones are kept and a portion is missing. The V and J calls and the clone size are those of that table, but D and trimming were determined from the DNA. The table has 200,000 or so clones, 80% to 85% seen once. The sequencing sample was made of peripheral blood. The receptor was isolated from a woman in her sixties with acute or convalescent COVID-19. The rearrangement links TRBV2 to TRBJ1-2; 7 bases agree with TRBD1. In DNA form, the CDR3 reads TGTGCCAGCAGTGAAGCCTCGGGACAGCTAGCTGGCTACACCTTC. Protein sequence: CASSEASGQLAGYTF.